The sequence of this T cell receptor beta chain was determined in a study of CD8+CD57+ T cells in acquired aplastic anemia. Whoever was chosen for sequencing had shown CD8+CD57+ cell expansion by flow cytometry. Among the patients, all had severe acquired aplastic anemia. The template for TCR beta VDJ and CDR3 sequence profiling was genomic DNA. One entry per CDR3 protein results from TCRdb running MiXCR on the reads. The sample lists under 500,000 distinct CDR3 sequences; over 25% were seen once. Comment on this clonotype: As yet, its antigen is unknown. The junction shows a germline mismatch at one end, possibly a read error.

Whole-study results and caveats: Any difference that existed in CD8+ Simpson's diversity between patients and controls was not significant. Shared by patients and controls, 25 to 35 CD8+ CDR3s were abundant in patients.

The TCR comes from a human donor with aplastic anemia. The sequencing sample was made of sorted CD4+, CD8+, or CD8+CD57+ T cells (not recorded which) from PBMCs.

The CDR3 region is CACSVDWDRGNTIYF. CDR3 nucleotides: TGTGCCTGCAGCGTAGATTGGGACAGAGGAAACACCATATATTTT. The genes are TRBV9 and TRBJ1-3; 7 bases are a match to TRBD1. Germline-derived CDR1 and CDR2 are SGDLS and YYNGEE. The CDR3 has 15 amino acids.